The next 10 T cell receptor beta chains were all read from a single sample in a study of post-analysis software for immune sequencing data. General study findings and limits: Compared with controls, patients had more of about five TRBV segments, including TRBV5-6, TRBV5-1 and TRBV20-1.

Incorporated into the TCR beta cDNA libraries were unique molecular identifiers, which served to reduce PCR and sequencing biases. TCRdb passed the PCR reads through MiXCR, listing each CDR3 protein once. Of approximately 260,000 distinct CDR3 sequences in the sample, around 34% are singletons; the top ten hold 4% to 6%. Antigens of these TCRs are unknown. The sequencing input was blood. The receptor set was obtained from a girl aged 5 to 17 with multiple sclerosis.

A remark on this clonotype: At one end the junction does not follow the germline gene, possibly because of a read error. The chain couples TRBV7-9 to TRBJ2-1, with 9 nucleotides matching TRBD2. This CDR3 region has 14 residues. Germline lookup yields CDR1 SEHNR and CDR2 FQNEAQ (reference sequence). The CDR3 sequence: CASRGGGAYSEQFF. The CDR3 region has the DNA TGTGCCAGTCGAGGCGGGGGGGCCTACAGTGAGCAGTTCTTC.

On this clonotype itself: A much larger clone lies one base from this, so it may be a read error. The chain carries TRBV29-1 and TRBJ2-7, with 9 positions matching TRBD2. The CDR3 totals 12 residues. Germline CDR1 and CDR2: SQVTM and ANQGSEA. The CDR3, as DNA: TGCGGCGTTGTTAGCGGGAGAGGCGAGCAGTACTTC. Translation gives CGVVSGRGEQYF.

This clonotype was counted at least ten times. The chain recombines TRBV20-1 with TRBJ2-3; 10 nucleotides agree with TRBD2. The CDR3 is 18 residues long. J lost 0 bases, V lost 0 bases, and 9 bases had no gene match. The germline V gene encodes CDR1 DFQATT and CDR2 SNEGSKA (reference sequence). This CDR3 reads CSARDVASGSISTDTQYF. CDR3 DNA: TGCAGTGCTAGAGATGTAGCTAGCGGGAGTATTAGCACAGATACGCAGTATTTT.

There are many counts of this clonotype. This chain's CDR3 is CASSSAFTGANVLTF. The CDR3 DNA is TGTGCCAGCAGCTCCGCCTTTACTGGGGCCAACGTCCTGACTTTC. The chain joins TRBV5-5 to TRBJ2-6; no clear D. Deletions cut 3 bases from V and 2 bases from J, with 9 bases between. The germline CDR1 and CDR2 sequences are SGHKS and YYEKEE (reference sequence). The CDR3 extends over 15 amino acids.

V is TRBV6-6 and J is TRBJ2-1; no clear D. V dropped 7 bases and J dropped 9 bases, with 10 bases sitting between them. From germline, CDR1 is MNHNY and CDR2 SVGAGI (reference sequence). The CDR3 has 11 amino acids. The CDR3 coding sequence is TGTGCCAGCAAAACCAACGGTGAGCAGTTCTTC. Translation gives CASKTNGEQFF.

This clonotype came up many times. The chain combines TRBV20-1 with TRBJ2-1; TRBD1 matches at 10 bases. CDR3 length: 14 amino acids. The trim removed 6 bases at V and 6 bases at J, leaving 8 bases unmatched. The germline gives CDR1 DFQATT, CDR2 SNEGSKA (reference sequence). CDR3 sequence (DNA): TGCAGTGCCAAAAGGACAGGGGGACTCAATGAGCAGTTCTTC. It translates to CSAKRTGGLNEQFF.

For this clonotype: The CDR3 does not close with the conserved phenylalanine or tryptophan, likely indicating a read error. The gene calls are TRBV20-1 and TRBJ2-3; weak D call: TRBD1 (5 bases). V dropped 5 bases and J dropped 2 bases, with 17 bases sitting between them. This CDR3 has 15 residues. Germline-derived CDR1 and CDR2 are DFQATT and SNEGSKA (reference sequence). The CDR3 DNA follows: TGCAGTGCTCCTCGCTTGGACACCCTCACAGATACGCAGTATGTT. It specifies CSAPRLDTLTDTQYV.

This clonotype was seen many times. This chain uses TRBV18 with TRBJ2-5; D call uncertain. The CDR3 runs to 16 residues. The V gene lost 0 bases and the J gene lost 2 bases, with 13 bases spanning the gap. Per germline, CDR1 KGHSH and CDR2 LQKENI. Written as DNA, the CDR3 is TGTGCCAGCTCACCACCGGGTTTAGGTATACAAGAGACCCAGTACTTC. Amino acid sequence: CASSPPGLGIQETQYF.

With regard to this clonotype: Being one base from a much bigger clone, this may be a read error. The rearrangement uses TRBV7-2 and TRBJ2-5; D gene uncertain. The V gene lost 1 base and the J gene lost 11 bases, with 14 bases spanning the gap. CDR1 and CDR2 (germline): SGHTA, FQGNSA. This CDR3 region has 13 residues. CDR3 nucleotides: TGTGCCAGCAGCTTAGGTCCTCGGTGTGAGCAGTACTTC. Translated, it gives CASSLGPRCEQYF.

This clonotype was detected many times. The chain has TRBV7-2 and TRBJ2-3, with D perhaps TRBD2 (5 bases). The CDR3 covers 15 residues. Trimming cost V 1 base and J 0 bases, with 8 bases left between them. The V gene's germline CDR1 is SGHTA and CDR2 FQGNSA. CDR3 coding DNA: TGTGCCAGCAGCTTAGGAGGGCGGAGCACAGATACGCAGTATTTT. The encoded protein is CASSLGGRSTDTQYF.